This is a list of T cell receptor beta chains from one sample in a study of blood T cell repertoires in COVID-19. Assay used: immunoSEQ multiplex PCR; TCRdb lists only in-frame clones, some missing. This sample has 250,000 to 350,000 clones, with approximately 86% found just once. What was sequenced was peripheral blood. The receptors come from a man aged 18 to 30 with active or convalescent COVID-19. CDR3s include the opening cysteine and the closing phenylalanine or tryptophan. The D gene is left open where the match is weak. Where a row states a size, it is once, few, many or the class of an expanded clone; other rows omit it.

>NA|TRBV3-1/TRBV3-2|TRBJ2-7|14|NA
TGTGCCAGCAGCCAAGTTCAGGCTGCAACCGAGCAGTACTTC
CASSQVQAATEQYF
>TRBD2|TRBV11-2|TRBJ2-5|13|many
TGTGCCAGCAGCTTAGGGACTAGAGAGACCCAGTACTTC
CASSLGTRETQYF
>TRBD1|TRBV27|TRBJ1-1|14|NA
TGTGCCAGCAGTTTACAGGGGGCGCACACTGAAGCTTTCTTT
CASSLQGAHTEAFF
>TRBD2|TRBV13|TRBJ2-5|13|NA
TGTGCCAGCAGCCGACTAGCGGAAGAGACCCAGTACTTC
CASSRLAEETQYF
>TRBD1|TRBV19|TRBJ1-4|15|NA
TGTGCCAGTAGTTCTCGACAGGGGAAAGGTGAAAAACTGTTTTTT
CASSSRQGKGEKLFF
>NA|TRBV7-6|TRBJ1-6|16|NA
TGTGCCAGCAGCTTAGATCCAGGGCCCTCCAATTCACCCCTCCACTTT
CASSLDPGPSNSPLHF
>NA|TRBV6-2/TRBV6-3|TRBJ2-4|13|NA
TGTGCCAGCAGTTACTCCGGGGTGGACATTCAGTACTTC
CASSYSGVDIQYF
>NA|TRBV11-2|TRBJ1-1|13|NA
TGTGCCAGCAGCTCCGGGGTTGGTACTGAAGCTTTCTTT
CASSSGVGTEAFF
>TRBD2|TRBV2|TRBJ2-5|15|few
TGTGCCAGCAGTGACATAGCGGGTTCGTCTGGGACCCAGTACTTC
CASSDIAGSSGTQYF
>NA|TRBV10-2|TRBJ1-5|12|once
TGCGCCAGCAAACAGGGAAATCAGCCCCAGCATTTT
CASKQGNQPQHF
>NA|TRBV24-1|TRBJ2-2|15|NA
TGTGCCACCAGTGATTTTCGGGAGAGGGCCGGGGAGCTGTTTTTT
CATSDFRERAGELFF
>NA|TRBV19|TRBJ1-1|13|NA
TGTGCCAGTAGTACAGTAATGAACACTGAAGCTTTCTTT
CASSTVMNTEAFF
>NA|TRBV2|TRBJ2-3|11|NA
TGTGCCAGCACACAGACAGATACGCAGTATTTT
CASTQTDTQYF
>NA|TRBV7-9|TRBJ2-5|15|NA
TGTGCCAGCAGCTTAGCGTTAGGCGGACAAGAGACCCAGTACTTC
CASSLALGGQETQYF
>NA|TRBV4-2|TRBJ1-5|15|once
TGTGCCAGCAGCCAATTGACAGATAGCAATCAGCCCCAGCATTTT
CASSQLTDSNQPQHF
>NA|TRBV12-3/TRBV12-4|TRBJ1-2|12|NA
TGTGCCAGCCGCATTACAGGCTATGGCTACACCTTC
CASRITGYGYTF
>TRBD1|TRBV11-2|TRBJ2-2|14|many
TGTGCCAGCAGCCACAGGGGGAACACCGGGGAGCTGTTTTTT
CASSHRGNTGELFF
>NA|TRBV6-5|TRBJ2-5|16|once
TGTGCCAGCAGTTTCCCCCACGACAGGTACCAAGAGACCCAGTACTTC
CASSFPHDRYQETQYF
>NA|TRBV7-9|TRBJ1-1|13|NA
TGTGCCAGCAGCACGGACCGGACAACTGAAGCTTTCTTT
CASSTDRTTEAFF
>NA|TRBV9|TRBJ2-3|13|NA
TGTGCCAGCAGCGTAGTGTCAGGAGATACGCAGTATTTT
CASSVVSGDTQYF
>TRBD1|TRBV19|TRBJ1-1|13|NA
TGTGCCAGTTCGGACAGGGATCTAACTGAAGCTTTCTTT
CASSDRDLTEAFF
>TRBD1|TRBV18|TRBJ2-1|13|NA
TGTGCCAGCTCAGAGGGGACAGGCTATGAGCAGTTCTTC
CASSEGTGYEQFF
>NA|TRBV7-9|TRBJ1-2|15|NA
TGTGCCAGCAGCTTAGCGGACAGCGGGAATGTGGGCTACACCTTC
CASSLADSGNVGYTF
>TRBD1|TRBV9|TRBJ2-3|17|NA
TGTGCCAGCAGCGTCCGGTGGACAGGGAGTCAAGCAGATACGCAGTATTTT
CASSVRWTGSQADTQYF
>TRBD2|TRBV7-8|TRBJ2-7|16|NA
TGTGCCAGCAGCCCACTAGCGGGTGAACGTTCCTACGAGCAGTACTTC
CASSPLAGERSYEQYF
>TRBD1|TRBV27|TRBJ2-1|16|NA
TGTGCCAGCAGTTCCAAACCAGGGGGCTCCTACAATGAGCAGTTCTTC
CASSSKPGGSYNEQFF
>NA|TRBV10-2|TRBJ1-2|13|NA
TGCGCCAGCAGTGAAATACAGAAGCACGGCTACACCTTC
CASSEIQKHGYTF
>NA|TRBV19|TRBJ2-1|15|NA
TGTGCCAGTAGTATTTTCGCTGGGGGCTCCAATGAGCAGTTCTTC
CASSIFAGGSNEQFF
>NA|TRBV7-8|TRBJ1-6|13|NA
TGTGCCAGCAGCTTACTAGCGGATTCACCCCTCCACTTT
CASSLLADSPLHF